This T cell receptor beta chain was sequenced for a study of T cells in Graves' hyperthyroidism and ophthalmopathy. This clonotype was picked up many times. This CDR3 spans 15 amino acids. V was shortened by 2 bases and J by 1 base, with 9 bases between the two germline ends. CDR1 is KGHSH and CDR2 is LQKENI in the germline V gene. The CDR3 regions of TCR beta were amplified from RNA transcripts. First-round RT-PCR of the TCR CDR3 relied on the HTBI primer set. One entry per CDR3 protein, called by TCRdb with MiXCR from the multiplex PCR reads. The table shows about 400,000 distinct CDR3 sequences, with under 15% occurring only once.

Sequenced input: blood. The TCR was taken from a woman in her twenties or thirties with Graves' hyperthyroidism. V gene TRBV18 combines with J gene TRBJ1-5; D gene unclear. CDR3 sequence: CASSPGQASNQPQHF. CDR3 DNA sequence: TGTGCCAGCTCACCAGGGCAGGCGAGCAATCAGCCCCAGCATTTT.